This T cell receptor beta chain was sequenced in a study of early T cells in non-severe SARS-CoV-2 infection. Study-level background: Chains from this unsorted whole-blood bulk RNA could not be paired.

This clonotype came up a few times. Attached unique molecular identifiers marked individual cDNA molecules. TCRdb re-derived calls from the 5' RACE reads in MiXCR, one entry per CDR3 protein. Counted here are roughly 110,000 distinct CDR3 sequences, more than 9.5% occurring once; the ten biggest clones make up around 8%. The sample was whole blood. This clonotype originated in an adult who was a healthcare worker with PCR-confirmed SARS-CoV-2 infection or an uninfected control (not recorded which).

Written as DNA, the CDR3 is TGTGCCAGCAGAATAGGAACAGGGGGCAGTGAGCAGTTCTTC. Amino acids: CASRIGTGGSEQFF. The chain has TRBV27 and TRBJ2-1, with 9 bases that match TRBD1. CDR3 size: 14 residues. V shed 6 bases and J 9 bases; nucleotides not matched to a gene: 9. CDR1 MNHEY and CDR2 SMNVEV come from the germline V gene (reference sequence).